The 3 T cell receptor beta chains below come from one sample, sequenced in a study of blood T cell repertoires in COVID-19. Repertoires were generated with immunoSEQ multiplex PCR, while TCRdb's copy carries only in-frame clones and drops some. The sample holds around 300,000 clones, roughly 89% seen once. What was sequenced was PBMCs or T cells enriched from blood (not recorded which). The receptors were gathered from a middle-aged woman who had recovered from COVID-19.

The chain employs TRBV10-2 and TRBJ2-7; possible D gene TRBD2, 5 bases. The CDR3 covers 14 residues. CDR1 is WSHSY, CDR2 SAAADI, per germline. V gave up 0 bases and J gave up 0 bases, with 6 bases separating them. CDR3 DNA: TGCGCCAGCAGTGAGTCGGGAGCCTCCTACGAGCAGTACTTC. Protein product: CASSESGASYEQYF.

The genes are TRBV7-8 and TRBJ2-7; 8 bases line up with TRBD1. Trimming removed 4 bases from V and 6 bases from J; junction bases left unmatched: 14. The CDR3 length is 16 residues. Germline V gene data show CDR1 as SGHVS and CDR2 as FQNEAQ. The CDR3 here is CASSSQGQGGSFEQYF. The CDR3 bases are TGTGCCAGCAGCTCACAAGGACAGGGAGGAAGCTTCGAGCAGTACTTC. Filled out from reference TRBV7-8 and TRBJ2-7, the complete variable domain reads GAGVSQSPRYKVAKRGQDVALRCDPISGHVSLFWYQQALGQGPEFLTYFQNEAQLDKSGLPSDRFFAERPEGSVSTLKIQRTQQEDSAVYLCASSSQGQGGSFEQYFGPGTRLTVT.

V gene TRBV18 combines with J gene TRBJ2-1; weak D call: TRBD1 (5 bases). With 5 bases removed from V and 8 bases from J, the gap between germline ends came to 22 bases. The CDR3 loop spans 16 amino acids. The germline V gene encodes CDR1 KGHSH and CDR2 LQKENI. As DNA, the CDR3 is TGTGCCAGCTCAGCGATGTCAGGGTTGAACTTTGATGAGCAGTTCTTC. Protein sequence: CASSAMSGLNFDEQFF.